Each of the 17 T cell receptor beta chains below was sequenced from the same sample in a study of cytomegalovirus exposure and HLA in healthy donors. The PCR made use of 60 Vbeta and 13 Jbeta primers. TCRdb's copy holds only in-frame clones and misses some; the assay was immunoSEQ multiplex PCR. The sample lists 90,000 to 150,000 clones; roughly 80% were seen once. Sequenced: PBMCs. Receptors were obtained from a woman younger than 35 in good health and CMV-seronegative.

The chain is built from TRBV13 and TRBJ1-2; D perhaps matches TRBD1 (5 bases). Germline V gene lookup returns CDR1 PRHDT and CDR2 FYEKMQ (reference sequence). The CDR3 covers 14 residues. Trimming took off 4 bases at V and 5 bases at J, with 14 bases between the two ends. In DNA, the CDR3 is TGTGCCAGCAGCTCTCTTAGGGGAGGGTATGGCTACACCTTC. Translation gives CASSSLRGGYGYTF. Together with reference TRBV13 and TRBJ1-2, the CDR3 gives the full variable domain: AAGVIQSPRHLIKEKRETATLKCYPIPRHDTVYWYQQGPGQDPQFLISFYEKMQSDKGSIPDRFSAQQFSDYHSELNMSSLELGDSALYFCASSSLRGGYGYTFGSGTRLTVV.

The chain couples TRBV11-2 to TRBJ1-2; tentatively, D is TRBD1 (5 bases). The CDR3 sequence is 11 residues long. The germline V gene encodes CDR1 SGHAT and CDR2 FQNNGV. Trimming left V 7 bases short and J 11 bases short, with 14 bases between. Here the CDR3 reads CASTEMGGYTF. The CDR3 DNA sequence: TGTGCCAGCACCGAAATGGGGGGTTACACCTTC.

This clone was found once. V is TRBV6-1 and J is TRBJ1-3, with D tentatively TRBD1 (5 bases). V shed 4 bases and J shed 9 bases, with 13 bases lying between them. The CDR3 extends over 13 amino acids. Germline CDR1 MNHNS, CDR2 SASEGT. This chain's CDR3 is CASSASGGVTIYF. CDR3 coding DNA: TGTGCCAGCAGTGCGAGCGGGGGGGTCACCATATATTTT.

A single count supports this clone. This chain connects TRBV19 to TRBJ1-5, with D perhaps matching TRBD1 (6 bases). The CDR3 loop spans 17 amino acids. Germline V gene sequence: CDR1 LNHDA, CDR2 SQIVND (reference sequence). Trimming took off 6 bases at V and 0 bases at J, with 18 bases between the two ends. The CDR3 sequence: CASSPTGSTYSNQPQHF. The CDR3 DNA reads as TGTGCCAGTAGCCCAACAGGGTCGACGTATAGCAATCAGCCCCAGCATTTT.

V usage is TRBV14 and J usage is TRBJ1-3; D remains ambiguous. The CDR3 loop spans 17 amino acids. V shed 3 bases and J shed 8 bases, with 23 bases lying between them. Germline values: CDR1 SGHDN, CDR2 FVKESK. CDR3 region: CASSQYPIETRRDTIYF. The CDR3 region has the DNA TGTGCCAGCAGCCAGTACCCAATCGAGACTCGTCGGGACACCATATATTTT. The complete variable domain, with remaining parts taken from reference TRBV14 and TRBJ1-3, reads EAGVTQFPSHSVIEKGQTVTLRCDPISGHDNLYWYRRVMGKEIKFLLHFVKESKQDESGMPNNRFLAERTGGTYSTLKVQPAELEDSGVYFCASSQYPIETRRDTIYFGEGSWLTVV.

Turning to this clone: This same CDR3 is encoded by further DNA sequences in the sample. The chain links TRBV29-1 to TRBJ2-7; a possible D gene is TRBD1 (7 bases). Trimming cost V 4 bases and J 3 bases, with 13 bases left between them. This CDR3 has 13 amino acids. Germline CDR1 reads SQVTM; CDR2 reads ANQGSEA. The CDR3 DNA reads TGCAGCGTTGCAGGGGGGTCCCGCTACGAGCAGTACTTC. Encoded protein: CSVAGGSRYEQYF.

The chain combines TRBV12-5 with TRBJ1-1; D possibly corresponds to TRBD1 (5 bases). V was cut by 2 bases and J by 10 bases, with 14 bases left in between. The CDR3 is 13 amino acids. Looked up from germline, CDR1 is LGHNT and CDR2 is FRNRAP. The CDR3 region has the DNA TGTGCTAGTGGTTTGCCCCCTTCGGGGGGAGCTTTCTTT. Encoded protein: CASGLPPSGGAFF. The variable domain in full, completed from reference TRBV12-5 and TRBJ1-1, reads DARVTQTPRHKVTEMGQEVTMRCQPILGHNTVFWYRQTMMQGLELLAYFRNRAPLDDSGMPKDRFSAEMPDATLATLKIQPSEPRDSAVYFCASGLPPSGGAFFGQGTRLTVV.

As to this clone: Additional DNA sequences in this sample encode the identical CDR3. The chain combines TRBV9 with TRBJ1-1; D might be TRBD1 (5 bases). Germline V gene data show CDR1 as SGDLS and CDR2 as YYNGEE. This CDR3 is 14 amino acids long. The ends were cut back, 0 bases at V and 5 bases at J, with 11 bases in the middle. CDR3 nucleotides: TGTGCCAGCAGCGTAGGACCCGGGGGTACTGAAGCTTTCTTT. The encoded protein is CASSVGPGGTEAFF.

The CDR3 sequence is CASSSRQGPNQPQHF. The DNA of the CDR3 is TGTGCCAGTAGTAGTCGACAGGGCCCCAATCAGCCCCAGCATTTT. The chain carries TRBV19 and TRBJ1-5; TRBD1 matches at 7 bases. After removal of 4 bases from V and 3 bases from J, the junction contained 6 bases not matched to a gene. This CDR3 is built from 15 residues. Germline V gene lookup returns CDR1 LNHDA and CDR2 SQIVND (reference sequence).

This clone turned up a few times. The CDR3 is CASSTTYYGYTF. DNA of the CDR3: TGTGCCAGTAGTACAACATACTATGGCTACACCTTC. V and J are TRBV19 and TRBJ1-2; the D is unclear. CDR3 size: 12 residues. CDR1 and CDR2 (germline): LNHDA, SQIVND (reference sequence). Trimming shortened V by 4 bases and J by 3 bases, and 6 bases separated the two germline ends.

This clone was recorded a few times. The CDR3 loop reads CASSSPGSREQYF. In nucleotides, the CDR3 is TGTGCCAGCAGCTCTCCGGGAAGCCGCGAGCAGTACTTC. The chain couples TRBV7-6 to TRBJ2-7, with D perhaps TRBD2 (5 bases). CDR1 is SGHVS and CDR2 is FNYEAQ in the germline V gene. The length of the CDR3 is 13 residues. V was cut by 4 bases and J by 6 bases, with 13 bases left in between.

V and J are TRBV19 and TRBJ2-2; 8 nucleotides line up with TRBD2. Trimming took 2 bases from V and 4 from J; bases not matched to a gene: 0. CDR1 LNHDA and CDR2 SQIVND come from the germline V gene (reference sequence). The CDR3 loop spans 14 amino acids. This CDR3 reads CASSILAGTGELFF. The CDR3, as DNA: TGTGCCAGTAGTATACTAGCGGGCACCGGGGAGCTGTTTTTT.

J is TRBJ2-5 and V is TRBV7-8, with TRBD2 matching over 7 bases. Germline CDR1 and CDR2: SGHVS and FQNEAQ. V shed 2 bases and J 4 bases; nucleotides not matched to a gene: 10. This CDR3 has 16 residues. DNA for the CDR3: TGTGCCAGCAGCTTAACCCCAGAAGGACTAGGAGAGACCCAGTACTTC. Its protein is CASSLTPEGLGETQYF. Complete variable domain (other parts from reference TRBV7-8 and TRBJ2-5): GAGVSQSPRYKVAKRGQDVALRCDPISGHVSLFWYQQALGQGPEFLTYFQNEAQLDKSGLPSDRFFAERPEGSVSTLKIQRTQQEDSAVYLCASSLTPEGLGETQYFGPGTRLLVL.

This clone was seen a handful of times. The chain is built from TRBV4-2 and TRBJ2-2, with 8 positions matching TRBD1. In germline, CDR1 is LGHNA, CDR2 YNFKEQ. The CDR3 has 17 amino acids. Losses at the gene ends were 4 bases for V and 6 bases for J; bases not matched to a gene: 13. Written as DNA, the CDR3 is TGTGCCAGCAGCCCTCGAGTCGAACAGGGGGATCCCGGGGAGCTGTTTTTT. Translating gives CASSPRVEQGDPGELFF.

This chain connects TRBV5-6 to TRBJ1-3; D ambiguous. The V end lost 4 bases, the J end lost 4 bases, and 9 bases lay between the germline ends. The CDR3 loop spans 13 amino acids. In germline, CDR1 is SGHDT, CDR2 YYEEEE. CDR3 DNA sequence: TGTGCCAGCAGCGTTCAACAGGGAAACACCATATATTTT. Protein: CASSVQQGNTIYF.

The chain recombines TRBV19 with TRBJ2-3, with 10 bases matching TRBD2. V trimming: 9 bases; J trimming: 4 bases; junction bases outside the gene matches: 7. This CDR3 contains 14 residues. CDR1 is LNHDA and CDR2 is SQIVND in the germline V gene (reference sequence). DNA of the CDR3: TGTGCCAGCCAGAGCGGGGGGGCCCCAGATACGCAGTATTTT. Translating gives CASQSGGAPDTQYF.

The V call is TRBV27, the J call TRBJ2-7; 7 positions agree with TRBD1. V was clipped by 0 bases and J by 2 bases; unmatched bases: 7. This CDR3 is built from 16 residues. Germline CDR1 MNHEY, CDR2 SMNVEV (reference sequence). The CDR3 DNA is TGTGCCAGCAGTTTATCGACGGGACAGAGGGCCTACGAGCAGTACTTC. Its translation is CASSLSTGQRAYEQYF.